Below, 14 T cell receptor beta chains from the same sample are listed, as sequenced in a study of regulatory T cells in long-lasting Graves disease (dated by TCRdb to the early 2020s). The time point label on this specimen signifies: newly diagnosed GD, antithyroid drugs for less than 3 months. For both TCR sequencing and RNA sequencing, RNA was extracted from PBMCs in TRIzol. The library was generated by multiplex PCR. The run used an Illumina HiSeq 4000. CDR3 regions were amplified by Arm-PCR with iRepertoire HTBI primers to construct TCR beta libraries. TCRdb passed the public sequencing reads through fastp at Q25 and MiXCR, retaining productive beta sequences. For every CDR3 protein sequence, its rows merge into one entry that carries the most common genes and DNA. This sample comprises around 470,000 distinct CDR3 sequences, approximately 14% of them detected only once. Jointly, the top ten make up approximately 19% of the sample.

A further study also used this sample, focusing on T cells in Graves' hyperthyroidism and ophthalmopathy.

The sequencing used peripheral blood mononuclear cells (PBMCs), collected at new diagnosis, from a patient treated with antithyroid drugs. These receptors were obtained from a woman aged 45-65 years with Graves disease. Donor details come from another sample of the same person, matched by shared clones.

In its sample, this clonotype was seen many times. CDR3 DNA: TGTGCCAGCAGTGGGGCCGGACGGATCTCTGGAAACACCATATATTTT. It encodes CASSGAGRISGNTIYF. The rearrangement uses TRBV6-1 and TRBJ1-3; D not resolved. Germline V gene lookup returns CDR1 MNHNS and CDR2 SASEGT. The CDR3 contains 16 residues. With 4 bases removed from V and 0 bases from J, the gap between germline ends came to 13 bases.

This clonotype appeared a few times. The J gene is TRBJ1-2, the V gene TRBV7-9; 7 positions agree with TRBD1. CDR1 is SEHNR, CDR2 FQNEAQ, per germline (reference sequence). J lost 5 bases, V lost 5 bases, and 11 bases had no gene match. The CDR3 sequence is 15 residues long. Here the CDR3 DNA reads TGTGCCAGCAGCCCCCAGGTGGGACAGCCTTATGGCTACACCTTC. It codes for CASSPQVGQPYGYTF.

In its sample, this clonotype was seen many times. This chain links TRBV2 with TRBJ2-7; a possible D gene is TRBD2 (6 bases). Trimming pared 6 bases from V and 3 bases from J, leaving 9 bases between. This CDR3 contains 12 residues. Per the germline V gene, CDR1 is SNHLY and CDR2 is FYNNEI. CDR3 nucleotides: TGTGCCAGCAGCGACGGGGGCTACGAGCAGTACTTC. This codes for CASSDGGYEQYF.

This clonotype was observed many times. CDR3 DNA sequence: TGTGCCAGCAGCCCTAGTCACGAGCAGTACTTC. As protein: CASSPSHEQYF. This chain links TRBV28 with TRBJ2-7; no clear D gene. This CDR3 has 11 residues. Germline values: CDR1 MDHEN, CDR2 SYDVKM. V was shortened by 6 bases and J by 5 bases, with 8 bases between the two germline ends.

The J gene is TRBJ2-7, the V gene TRBV7-2; no reliable D call. The CDR3 totals 14 residues. Germline CDR1 is SGHTA and CDR2 is FQGNSA. V was cut by 2 bases and J by 2 bases, with 10 bases left in between. The chain's CDR3 is CASSLSTITYEQYF. CDR3 DNA sequence: TGTGCCAGCAGCTTATCGACGATAACCTACGAGCAGTACTTC.

The chain links TRBV19 to TRBJ2-6; D uncertain. CDR3 length: 15 residues. CDR1 and CDR2 (germline): LNHDA, SQIVND (reference sequence). V lost 7 bases, J lost 0 bases, and 10 bases lay in between. CDR3 bases: TGTGCCAGTACCCCTGGGGTCTCTGGGGCCAACGTCCTGACTTTC. Translation: CASTPGVSGANVLTF.

This sequence joins TRBV3-1 and TRBJ1-1, with 9 bases matching TRBD1. Germline V lookup: CDR1 LGHDT, CDR2 YNNKEL (reference sequence). The CDR3 is made up of 16 amino acids. Unmatched junction bases numbered 10, after V lost 7 bases and J lost 1 base. This CDR3 is CASISRQGEQNTEAFF. CDR3 nucleotides: TGTGCCAGCATCTCTCGACAGGGGGAACAGAACACTGAAGCTTTCTTT.

In this sample, this clonotype turned up many times. The chain couples TRBV12-3 or TRBV12-4 to TRBJ2-7; 7 bases match TRBD1. The CDR3 runs 12 residues. V shed 6 bases and J 11 bases; nucleotides not matched to a gene: 10. The CDR3 region is CASRQAGTAEYF. As DNA, the CDR3 is TGTGCCAGCAGGCAGGCTGGGACAGCCGAGTACTTC.

This clonotype was recorded many times. The chain recombines TRBV24-1 with TRBJ2-1, with D uncertain. The germline gives CDR1 KGHDR, CDR2 SFDVKD. The CDR3 is made up of 13 amino acids. V was shortened by 4 bases and J by 4 bases, with 7 bases between the two germline ends. CDR3 region: CATSDPGYNEQFF. DNA for the CDR3: TGTGCCACCAGTGACCCCGGTTACAATGAGCAGTTCTTC.

This clonotype was recorded a few times. The chain combines TRBV2 with TRBJ2-7, with 12 positions matching TRBD2. The CDR3 loop spans 14 amino acids. CDR1 is SNHLY, CDR2 FYNNEI, per germline. The CDR3 DNA reads as TGTGTCACCCAGACTAGCGGGAGCATGTACGAGCAGTACTTC. It specifies CVTQTSGSMYEQYF. The full variable domain, with the rest looked up from reference TRBV2 and TRBJ2-7, is EPEVTQTPSHQVTQMGQEVILRCVPISNHLYFYWYRQILGQKVEFLVSFYNNEISEKSEIFDDQFSVERPDGSNFTLKIRSTKLEDSAMYFCVTQTSGSMYEQYFGPGTRLTVT.

This clonotype was observed a few times. This chain links TRBV5-6 with TRBJ1-5; maybe TRBD1 (6 bases). The V and J ends lost 4 bases and 0 bases respectively, with 14 bases between them. Germline CDR1 is SGHDT and CDR2 is YYEEEE. The CDR3 length is 16 residues. The CDR3 reads CASSLAPGDSNQPQHF. The DNA for the CDR3 is TGTGCCAGCAGCCTTGCCCCAGGGGATAGCAATCAGCCCCAGCATTTT.

This clonotype has a handful of counts. This chain links TRBV6-2 or TRBV6-3 with TRBJ1-5, with 7 nucleotides matching TRBD1. Trimming removed 5 bases from V and 5 bases from J; junction bases left unmatched: 9. Germline V lookup: CDR1 MNHEY, CDR2 SVGEGT. The CDR3 sequence is 15 residues long. CDR3 loop: CASSPKQGFYQPQHF. In DNA form, the CDR3 reads TGTGCCAGCAGTCCTAAACAGGGGTTTTATCAGCCCCAGCATTTT.

In this sample, this clonotype turned up a few times. The rearrangement uses TRBV3-1 and TRBJ1-5, with 7 bases that match TRBD1. The CDR3 consists of 14 residues. Germline V gives CDR1 LGHDT, CDR2 YNNKEL (reference sequence). V was clipped by 5 bases and J by 7 bases; unmatched bases: 8. The CDR3 DNA reads as TGTGCCAGCAGCGAGACAGGGACGGGACAGCCCCAGCATTTT. Translating gives CASSETGTGQPQHF.

This clonotype was seen at least ten times. The chain carries TRBV6-1 and TRBJ2-1; TRBD2 agrees at 8 bases. V dropped 4 bases and J dropped 5; count of bases not matched to a gene: 7. From germline, CDR1 is MNHNS and CDR2 SASEGT. CDR3 length: 15 residues. CDR3 DNA sequence: TGTGCCAGCAGTGCGAGCGGGAGAGGCCACAATGAGCAGTTCTTC. Translated: CASSASGRGHNEQFF.